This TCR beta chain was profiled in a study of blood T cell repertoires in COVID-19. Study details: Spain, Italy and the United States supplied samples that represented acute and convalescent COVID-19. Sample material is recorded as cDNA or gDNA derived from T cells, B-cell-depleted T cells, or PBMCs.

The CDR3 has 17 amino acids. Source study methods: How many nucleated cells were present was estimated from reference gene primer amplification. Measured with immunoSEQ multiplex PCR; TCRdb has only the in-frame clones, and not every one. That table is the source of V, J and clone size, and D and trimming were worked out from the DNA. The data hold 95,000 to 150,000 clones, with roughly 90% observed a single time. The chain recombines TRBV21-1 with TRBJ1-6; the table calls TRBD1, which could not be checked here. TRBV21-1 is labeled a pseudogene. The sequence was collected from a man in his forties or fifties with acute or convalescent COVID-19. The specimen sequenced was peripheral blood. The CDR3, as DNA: TGTGCCAGCAGCGCCCGGGACAGTAGCTCCTATAATTCACCCCTCCACTTT. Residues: CASSARDSSSYNSPLHF.